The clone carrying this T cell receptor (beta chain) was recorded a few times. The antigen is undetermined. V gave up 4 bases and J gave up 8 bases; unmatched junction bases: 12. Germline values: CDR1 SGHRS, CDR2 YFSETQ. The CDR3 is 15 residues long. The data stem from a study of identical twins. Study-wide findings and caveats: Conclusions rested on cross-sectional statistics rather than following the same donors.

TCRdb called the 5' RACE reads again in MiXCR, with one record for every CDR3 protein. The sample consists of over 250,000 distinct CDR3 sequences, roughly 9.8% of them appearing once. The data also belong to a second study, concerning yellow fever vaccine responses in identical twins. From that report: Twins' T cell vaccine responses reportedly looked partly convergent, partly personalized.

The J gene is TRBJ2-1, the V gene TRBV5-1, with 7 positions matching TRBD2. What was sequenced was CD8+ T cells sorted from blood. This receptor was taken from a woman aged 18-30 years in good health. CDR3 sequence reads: CASSPPWSSGYEQFF. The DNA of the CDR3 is TGCGCCAGCAGCCCCCCCTGGTCTAGCGGCTATGAGCAGTTCTTC.